The 2 T cell receptor beta chains reported below all come from one sample, sequenced in a study of blood T cell repertoires in COVID-19. Using immunoSEQ multiplex PCR, the repertoire was profiled, and TCRdb retains in-frame clones only, with some absent. The data hold about 120,000 clones, with about 78% observed a single time. Sequencing used peripheral blood. The receptors were gathered from a man between 65 and 80 years old with acute or convalescent COVID-19.

The chain combines TRBV10-3 with TRBJ2-7, with 11 bases matching TRBD1. CDR3 length equals 14 residues. CDR1 and CDR2 (germline): ENHRY, SYGVKD. V trimming: 2 bases; J trimming: 3 bases; junction bases outside the gene matches: 0. CDR3: CAISEGTGGYEQYF. The CDR3 nucleotides read TGTGCCATCAGTGAGGGGACAGGGGGCTACGAGCAGTACTTC.

This chain links TRBV3-1 (or the pseudogene TRBV3-2) with TRBJ1-2; 10 bases agree with TRBD1. V was pared by 3 bases and J by 2 bases, with 3 bases of the junction left unmatched. The CDR3 runs to 15 residues. Germline V gives CDR1 LGHDT, CDR2 YNNKEL (reference sequence). The CDR3 DNA reads TGTGCCAGCAGCCAGGGGACAGGGGAAAACTATGGCTACACCTTC. Residues: CASSQGTGENYGYTF.